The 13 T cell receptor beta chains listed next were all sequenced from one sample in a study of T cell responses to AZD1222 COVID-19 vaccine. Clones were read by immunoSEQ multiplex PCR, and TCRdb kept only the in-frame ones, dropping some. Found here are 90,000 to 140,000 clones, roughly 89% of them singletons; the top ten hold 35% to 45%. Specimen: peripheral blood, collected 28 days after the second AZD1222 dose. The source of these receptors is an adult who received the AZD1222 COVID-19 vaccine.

In DNA form, the CDR3 reads TGTGCCAGCAGTTACCAGGGGATAGCCAAAAACATTCAGTACTTC. Its translation is CASSYQGIAKNIQYF. The rearrangement joins TRBV6-2 or TRBV6-3 to TRBJ2-4; the D gene is possibly TRBD1 (6 bases). Germline loops: CDR1 MNHEY, CDR2 SVGEGT. The CDR3 contains 15 residues. With 2 bases removed from V and 0 bases from J, the gap between germline ends came to 8 bases.

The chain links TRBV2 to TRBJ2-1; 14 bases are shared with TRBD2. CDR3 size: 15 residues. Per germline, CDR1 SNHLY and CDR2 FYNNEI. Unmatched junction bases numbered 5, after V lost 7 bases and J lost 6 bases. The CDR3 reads CASTSGTSGSNEQFF. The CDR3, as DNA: TGTGCCAGCACGAGCGGGACTAGCGGGAGCAATGAGCAGTTCTTC.

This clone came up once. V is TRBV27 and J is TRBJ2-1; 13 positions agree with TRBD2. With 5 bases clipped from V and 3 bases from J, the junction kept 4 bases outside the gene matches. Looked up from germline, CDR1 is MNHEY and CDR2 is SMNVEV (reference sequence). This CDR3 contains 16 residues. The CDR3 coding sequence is TGTGCCAGCAGTCCCCGGACTAGCGGGAGCTACAATGAGCAGTTCTTC. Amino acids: CASSPRTSGSYNEQFF.

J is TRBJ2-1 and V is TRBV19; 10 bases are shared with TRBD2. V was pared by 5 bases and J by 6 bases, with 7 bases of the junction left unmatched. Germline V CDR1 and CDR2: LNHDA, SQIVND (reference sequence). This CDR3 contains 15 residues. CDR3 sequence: CASSFRAGGPNEQFF. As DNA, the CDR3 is TGTGCCAGTAGTTTCAGAGCGGGAGGGCCCAATGAGCAGTTCTTC.

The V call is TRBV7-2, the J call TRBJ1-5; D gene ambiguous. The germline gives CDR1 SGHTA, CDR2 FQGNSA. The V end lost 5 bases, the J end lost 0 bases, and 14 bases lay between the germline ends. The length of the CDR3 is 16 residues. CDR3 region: CASSPRHGPSNQPQHF. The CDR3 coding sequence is TGTGCCAGCAGCCCTAGACATGGGCCTAGCAATCAGCCCCAGCATTTT.

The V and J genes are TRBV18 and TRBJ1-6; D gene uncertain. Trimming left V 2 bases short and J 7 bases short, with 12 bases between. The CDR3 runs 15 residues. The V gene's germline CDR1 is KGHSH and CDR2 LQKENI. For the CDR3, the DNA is TGTGCCAGCTCACCATTTCGAGCTCCAAATTCACCCCTCCACTTT. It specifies CASSPFRAPNSPLHF.

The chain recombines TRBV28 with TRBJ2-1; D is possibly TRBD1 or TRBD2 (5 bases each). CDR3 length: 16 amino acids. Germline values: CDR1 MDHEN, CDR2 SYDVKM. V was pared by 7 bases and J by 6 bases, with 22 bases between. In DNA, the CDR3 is TGTGCCAGCATCGTAGCCGGGACGGGGTCGTCCAATGAGCAGTTCTTC. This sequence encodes CASIVAGTGSSNEQFF. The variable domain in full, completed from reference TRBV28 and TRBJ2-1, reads DVKVTQSSRYLVKRTGEKVFLECVQDMDHENMFWYRQDPGLGLRLIYFSYDVKMKEKGDIPEGYSVSREKKERFSLILESASTNQTSMYLCASIVAGTGSSNEQFFGPGTRLTVL.

DNA for the CDR3: TGTGCCAGCAGCCCCCGGGCTAGCGGTTCCTACAATGAGCAGTTCTTC. Its translation: CASSPRASGSYNEQFF. The rearrangement joins TRBV6-6 to TRBJ2-1; 7 nucleotides line up with TRBD2. Per the germline V gene, CDR1 is MNHNY and CDR2 is SVGAGI (reference sequence). J gave up 1 base and V 6 bases, and 9 bases lay outside the gene matches. The CDR3 runs 16 residues.

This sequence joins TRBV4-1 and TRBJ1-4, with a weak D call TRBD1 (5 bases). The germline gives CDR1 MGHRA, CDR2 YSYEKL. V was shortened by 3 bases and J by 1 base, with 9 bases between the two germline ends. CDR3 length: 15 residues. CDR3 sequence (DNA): TGCGCCAGCAGCCAGATGGGGCTAACTAATGAAAAACTGTTTTTT. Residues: CASSQMGLTNEKLFF.

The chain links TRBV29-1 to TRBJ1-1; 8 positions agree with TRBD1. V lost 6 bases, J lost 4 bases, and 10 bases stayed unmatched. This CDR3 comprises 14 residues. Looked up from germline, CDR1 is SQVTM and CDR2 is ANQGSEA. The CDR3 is CSVPFQGARTEAFF. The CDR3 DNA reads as TGCAGCGTCCCGTTTCAGGGGGCGCGCACTGAAGCTTTCTTT.

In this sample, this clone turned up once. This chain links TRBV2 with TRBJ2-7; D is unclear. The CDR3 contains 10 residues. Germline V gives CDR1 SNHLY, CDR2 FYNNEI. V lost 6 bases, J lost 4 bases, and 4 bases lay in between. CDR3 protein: CASRIYEQYF. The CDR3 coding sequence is TGTGCCAGCAGAATATACGAGCAGTACTTC.

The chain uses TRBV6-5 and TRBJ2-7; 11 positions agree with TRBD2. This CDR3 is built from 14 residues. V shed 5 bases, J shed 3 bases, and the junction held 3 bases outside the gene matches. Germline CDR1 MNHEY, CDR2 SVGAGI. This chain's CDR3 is CASSKTSGSYEQYF. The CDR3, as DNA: TGTGCCAGCAGTAAAACTAGCGGGAGCTACGAGCAGTACTTC.

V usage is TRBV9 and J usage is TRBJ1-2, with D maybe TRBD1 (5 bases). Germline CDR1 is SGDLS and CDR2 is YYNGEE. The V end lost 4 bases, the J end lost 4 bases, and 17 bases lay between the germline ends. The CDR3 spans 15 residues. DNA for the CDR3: TGTGCCAGCAGCTCCGCAGGGCGGTCGGGCTATGGCTACACCTTC. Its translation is CASSSAGRSGYGYTF.